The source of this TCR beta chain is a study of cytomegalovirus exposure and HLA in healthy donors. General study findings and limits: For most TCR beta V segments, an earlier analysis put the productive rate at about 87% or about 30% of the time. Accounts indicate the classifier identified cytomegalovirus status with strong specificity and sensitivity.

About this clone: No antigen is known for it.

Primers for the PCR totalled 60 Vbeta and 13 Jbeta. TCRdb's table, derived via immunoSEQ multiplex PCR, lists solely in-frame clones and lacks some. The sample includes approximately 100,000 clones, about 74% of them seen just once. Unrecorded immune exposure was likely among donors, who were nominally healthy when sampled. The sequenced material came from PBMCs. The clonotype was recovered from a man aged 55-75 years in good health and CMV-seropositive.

The CDR3 sequence: CASTTGLSYEQYF. DNA of the CDR3: TGTGCCAGCACGACAGGGTTATCCTACGAGCAGTACTTC. J is TRBJ2-7 and V is TRBV2, with TRBD1 identical over 7 bases. CDR3 length: 13 amino acids. Trimming cost V 7 bases and J 1 base; bases outside gene matches: 4. Germline CDR1 reads SNHLY; CDR2 reads FYNNEI.